This TCR beta chain appears in the sequencing data of a study of blood T cell repertoires in COVID-19. This CDR3 spans 16 amino acids. V lost 3 bases to trimming and J lost 0 bases; unmatched junction nucleotides: 5. Germline V gene sequence: CDR1 KGHSH, CDR2 LQKENI. Original processing methods: Amplification with reference gene primers provided the estimates of nucleated cell counts. TCRdb's copy holds only in-frame clones and misses some; the assay was immunoSEQ multiplex PCR. V and J calls plus clone size are reproduced from that table; the DNA served to infer D and trimming. Of 250,000 to 350,000 clones in the sample, approximately 84% were seen once.

The chain is built from TRBV18 and TRBJ1-5; TRBD1 aligns across 7 bases. Sequenced sample: peripheral blood. This sequence originates from a human donor with COVID-19, enrolled during active disease. The donor label of this sample is uncertain. The CDR3 region has the DNA TGTGCCAGCTCACCCGGGACAGTGAATAGCAATCAGCCCCAGCATTTT. This translates into CASSPGTVNSNQPQHF.